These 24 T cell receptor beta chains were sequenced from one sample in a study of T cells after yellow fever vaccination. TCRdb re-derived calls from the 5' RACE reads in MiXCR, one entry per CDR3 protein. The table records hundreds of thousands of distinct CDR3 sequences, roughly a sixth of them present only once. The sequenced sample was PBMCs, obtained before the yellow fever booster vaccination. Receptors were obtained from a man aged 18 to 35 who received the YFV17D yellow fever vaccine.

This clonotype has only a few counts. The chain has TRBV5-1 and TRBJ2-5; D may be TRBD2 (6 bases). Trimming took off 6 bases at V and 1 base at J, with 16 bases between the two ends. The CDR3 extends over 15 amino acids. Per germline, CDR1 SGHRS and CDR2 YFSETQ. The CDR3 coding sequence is TGCGCCAGCACCCTGGGGGGTAATTTCCAAGAGACCCAGTACTTC. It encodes CASTLGGNFQETQYF.

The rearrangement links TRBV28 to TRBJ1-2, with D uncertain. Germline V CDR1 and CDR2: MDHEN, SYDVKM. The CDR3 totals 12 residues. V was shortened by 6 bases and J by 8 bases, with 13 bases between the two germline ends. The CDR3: CASSPPGLGYTF. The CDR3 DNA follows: TGTGCCAGCAGCCCCCCGGGTTTAGGCTACACCTTC.

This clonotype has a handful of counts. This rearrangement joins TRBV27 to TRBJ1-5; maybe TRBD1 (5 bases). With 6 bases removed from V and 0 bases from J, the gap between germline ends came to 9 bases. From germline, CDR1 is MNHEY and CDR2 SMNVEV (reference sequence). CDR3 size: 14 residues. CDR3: CASRGGYSNQPQHF. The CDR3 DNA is TGTGCCAGCAGGGGGGGATATAGCAATCAGCCCCAGCATTTT.

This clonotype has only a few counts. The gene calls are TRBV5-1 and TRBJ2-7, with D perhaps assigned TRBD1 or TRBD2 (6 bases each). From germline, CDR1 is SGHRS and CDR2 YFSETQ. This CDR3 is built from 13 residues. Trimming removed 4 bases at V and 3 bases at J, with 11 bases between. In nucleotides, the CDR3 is TGCGCCAGCAGCAGGGGGGAAGGCTACGAGCAGTACTTC. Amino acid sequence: CASSRGEGYEQYF.

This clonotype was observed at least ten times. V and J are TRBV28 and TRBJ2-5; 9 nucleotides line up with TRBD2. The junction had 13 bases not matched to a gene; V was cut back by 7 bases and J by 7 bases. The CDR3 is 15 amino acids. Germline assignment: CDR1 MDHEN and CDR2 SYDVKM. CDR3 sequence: CASMAGGRLIATQYF. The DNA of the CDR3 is TGTGCCAGCATGGCGGGGGGGAGGCTTATTGCGACCCAGTACTTC.

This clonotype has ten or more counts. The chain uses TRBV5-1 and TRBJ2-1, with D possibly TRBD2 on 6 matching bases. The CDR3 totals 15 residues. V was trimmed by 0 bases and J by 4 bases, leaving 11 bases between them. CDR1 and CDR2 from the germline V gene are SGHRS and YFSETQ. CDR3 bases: TGCGCCAGCAGCTTGGCTTTAGCGGAATACAATGAGCAGTTCTTC. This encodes CASSLALAEYNEQFF.

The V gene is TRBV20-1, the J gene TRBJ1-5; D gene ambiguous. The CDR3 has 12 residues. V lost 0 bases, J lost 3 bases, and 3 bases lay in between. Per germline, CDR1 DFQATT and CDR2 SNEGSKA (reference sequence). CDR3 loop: CSARDPNQPQHF. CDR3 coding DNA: TGCAGTGCTAGAGATCCCAATCAGCCCCAGCATTTT.

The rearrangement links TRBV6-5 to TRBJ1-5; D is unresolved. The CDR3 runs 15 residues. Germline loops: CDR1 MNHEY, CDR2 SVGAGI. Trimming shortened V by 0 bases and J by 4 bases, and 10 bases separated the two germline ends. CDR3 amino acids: CASSYSFQANQPQHF. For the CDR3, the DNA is TGTGCCAGCAGTTACTCGTTCCAGGCTAATCAGCCCCAGCATTTT.

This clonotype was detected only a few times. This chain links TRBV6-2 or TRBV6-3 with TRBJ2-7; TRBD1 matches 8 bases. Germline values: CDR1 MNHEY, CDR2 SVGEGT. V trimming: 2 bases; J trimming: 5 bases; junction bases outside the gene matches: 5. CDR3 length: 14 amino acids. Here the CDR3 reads CASSYGTGRDEQYV. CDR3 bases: TGTGCCAGCAGTTACGGGACAGGTAGAGACGAGCAGTACGTC.

The CDR3 DNA is TGTGCCAGCAGCATACCGACAGGGGCGGGGGAGACCCAGTACTTC. It is translated as CASSIPTGAGETQYF. The J gene is TRBJ2-5, the V gene TRBV7-9; 8 bases align to TRBD1. CDR1 is SEHNR, CDR2 FQNEAQ, per germline (reference sequence). The CDR3 is 15 amino acids. V shed 5 bases and J 5 bases; nucleotides not matched to a gene: 10.

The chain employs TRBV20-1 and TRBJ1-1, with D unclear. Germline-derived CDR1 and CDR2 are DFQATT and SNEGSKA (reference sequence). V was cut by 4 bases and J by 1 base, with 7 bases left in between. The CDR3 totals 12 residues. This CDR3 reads CSAKWGNTEAFF. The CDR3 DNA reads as TGCAGTGCTAAGTGGGGGAACACTGAAGCTTTCTTT.

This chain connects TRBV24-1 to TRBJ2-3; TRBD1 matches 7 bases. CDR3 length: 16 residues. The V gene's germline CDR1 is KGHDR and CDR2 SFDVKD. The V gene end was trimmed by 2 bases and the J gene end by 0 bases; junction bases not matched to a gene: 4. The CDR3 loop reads CATSDWQQGSTDTQYF. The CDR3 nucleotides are TGTGCCACCAGTGATTGGCAACAGGGGAGCACAGATACGCAGTATTTT.

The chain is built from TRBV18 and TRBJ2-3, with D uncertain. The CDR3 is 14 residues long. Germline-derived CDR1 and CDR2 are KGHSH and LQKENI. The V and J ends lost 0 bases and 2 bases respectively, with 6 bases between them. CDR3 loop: CASSPPTVTDTQYF. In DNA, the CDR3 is TGTGCCAGCTCACCACCGACTGTCACAGATACGCAGTATTTT.

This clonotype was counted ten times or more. The CDR3 DNA reads TGTGCCAGCTCATACCTCGGGGAGCAGTTCTTC. It translates to CASSYLGEQFF. V usage is TRBV6-5 and J usage is TRBJ2-1, with D unclear. The V and J ends lost 8 bases and 10 bases respectively, with 12 bases between them. The germline V gene has CDR1 MNHEY and CDR2 SVGAGI. This CDR3 region has 11 residues.

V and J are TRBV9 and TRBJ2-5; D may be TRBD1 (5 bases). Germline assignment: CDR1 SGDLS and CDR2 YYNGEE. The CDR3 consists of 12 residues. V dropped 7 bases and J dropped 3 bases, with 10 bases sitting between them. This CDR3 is CASGSREETQYF. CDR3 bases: TGTGCCAGCGGGTCCAGGGAAGAGACCCAGTACTTC.

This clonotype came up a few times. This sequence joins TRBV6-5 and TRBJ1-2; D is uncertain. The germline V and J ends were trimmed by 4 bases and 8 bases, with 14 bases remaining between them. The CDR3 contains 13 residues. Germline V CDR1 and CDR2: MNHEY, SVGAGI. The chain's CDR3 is CASSSGKSRGYTF. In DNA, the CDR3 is TGTGCCAGCAGTTCTGGAAAAAGTCGGGGCTACACCTTC.

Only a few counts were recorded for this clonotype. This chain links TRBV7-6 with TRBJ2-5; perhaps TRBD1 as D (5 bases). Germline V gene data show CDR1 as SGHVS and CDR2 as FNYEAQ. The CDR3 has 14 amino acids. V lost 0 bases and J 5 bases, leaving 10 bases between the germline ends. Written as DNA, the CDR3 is TGTGCCAGCAGCTTAGCCCAGGGTCTCGAGACCCAGTACTTC. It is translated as CASSLAQGLETQYF.

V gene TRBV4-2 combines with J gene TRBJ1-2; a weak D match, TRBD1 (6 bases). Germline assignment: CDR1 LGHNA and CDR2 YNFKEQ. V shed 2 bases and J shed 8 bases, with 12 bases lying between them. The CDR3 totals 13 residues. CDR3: CASSQPGAWGYTF. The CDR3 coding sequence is TGTGCCAGCAGCCAACCAGGGGCATGGGGCTACACCTTC.

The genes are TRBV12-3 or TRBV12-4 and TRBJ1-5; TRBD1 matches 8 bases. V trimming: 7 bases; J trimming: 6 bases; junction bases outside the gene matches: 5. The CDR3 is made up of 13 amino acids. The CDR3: CASTRTGFQPQHF. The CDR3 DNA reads TGTGCCAGCACCAGGACAGGGTTTCAGCCCCAGCATTTT.

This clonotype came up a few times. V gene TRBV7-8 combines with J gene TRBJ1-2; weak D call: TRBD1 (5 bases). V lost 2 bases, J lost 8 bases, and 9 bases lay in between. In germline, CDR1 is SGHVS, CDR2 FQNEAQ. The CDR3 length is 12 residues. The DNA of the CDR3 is TGTGCCAGCAGCTTATACCAGGGCGGCTACACCTTC. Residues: CASSLYQGGYTF. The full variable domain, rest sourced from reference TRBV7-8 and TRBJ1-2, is GAGVSQSPRYKVAKRGQDVALRCDPISGHVSLFWYQQALGQGPEFLTYFQNEAQLDKSGLPSDRFFAERPEGSVSTLKIQRTQQEDSAVYLCASSLYQGGYTFGSGTRLTVV.

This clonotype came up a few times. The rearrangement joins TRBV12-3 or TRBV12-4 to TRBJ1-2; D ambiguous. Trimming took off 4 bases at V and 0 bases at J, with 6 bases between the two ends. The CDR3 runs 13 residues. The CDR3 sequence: CASSWASNYGYTF. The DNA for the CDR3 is TGTGCCAGCAGTTGGGCCTCTAACTATGGCTACACCTTC.

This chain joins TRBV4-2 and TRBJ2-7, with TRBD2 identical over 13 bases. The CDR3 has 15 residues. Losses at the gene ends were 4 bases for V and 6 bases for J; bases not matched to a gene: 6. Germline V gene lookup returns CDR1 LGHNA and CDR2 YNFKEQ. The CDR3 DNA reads TGTGCCAGCAGCCTCGAACTAGCGGGGGGGCGCGAGCAGTACTTC. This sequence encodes CASSLELAGGREQYF.

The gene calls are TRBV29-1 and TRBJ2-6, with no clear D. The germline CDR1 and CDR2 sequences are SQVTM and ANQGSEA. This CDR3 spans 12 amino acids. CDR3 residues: CPYPSGANVLTF. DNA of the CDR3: TGCCCATATCCATCTGGGGCCAACGTCCTGACTTTC.

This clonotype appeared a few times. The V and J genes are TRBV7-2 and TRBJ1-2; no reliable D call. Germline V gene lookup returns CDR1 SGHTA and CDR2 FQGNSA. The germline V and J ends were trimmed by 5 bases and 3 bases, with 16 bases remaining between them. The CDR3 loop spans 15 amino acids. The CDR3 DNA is TGTGCCAGCAGCCCTGAGTGGGGAAGGGACTATGGCTACACCTTC. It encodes CASSPEWGRDYGYTF. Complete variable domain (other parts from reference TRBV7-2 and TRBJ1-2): GAGVSQSPSNKVTEKGKDVELRCDPISGHTALYWYRQSLGQGLEFLIYFQGNSAPDKSGLPSDRFSAERTGGSVSTLTIQRTQQEDSAVYLCASSPEWGRDYGYTFGSGTRLTVV.